The next 3 T cell receptor beta chains were all read from a single sample in a study of response to subunit inactivated influenza vaccine. One entry per CDR3 protein results from TCRdb running MiXCR on the RT-PCR reads. The table records a few hundred thousand distinct CDR3 sequences, around 7.9% of them present only once. Sequencing was performed on PBMCs from blood, taken around 25 months after vaccination. These receptors all stem from a man aged 50-75 years who received an inactivated influenza vaccine.

This clonotype was observed a few times. The chain employs TRBV20-1 and TRBJ2-7; possibly TRBD1 or TRBD2 for D (5 bases each). CDR3 length: 13 amino acids. V was shortened by 1 base and J by 2 bases, with 9 bases between the two germline ends. Germline-derived CDR1 and CDR2 are DFQATT and SNEGSKA (reference sequence). The CDR3 region has the DNA TGCAGTGCTAGAGGAAGAGGGGCCTACGAGCAGTACTTC. Its protein is CSARGRGAYEQYF.

This clonotype was observed a handful of times. The V gene is TRBV3-1, the J gene TRBJ2-5, with TRBD1 matching over 9 bases. This CDR3 is 15 amino acids long. The germline V gene encodes CDR1 LGHDT and CDR2 YNNKEL (reference sequence). J lost 6 bases, V lost 1 base, and 6 bases had no gene match. This chain's CDR3 is CASSQGWDRAKTQYF. The DNA of the CDR3 is TGTGCCAGCAGCCAAGGATGGGACAGGGCAAAGACCCAGTACTTC.

This chain uses TRBV4-2 with TRBJ2-5; D is unclear. Trimming took off 2 bases at V and 5 bases at J, with 9 bases between the two ends. This CDR3 region has 13 residues. The germline V gene encodes CDR1 LGHNA and CDR2 YNFKEQ. In DNA form, the CDR3 reads TGTGCCAGCAGCCAATCCCCCCTCGAGACCCAGTACTTC. Its translation is CASSQSPLETQYF.